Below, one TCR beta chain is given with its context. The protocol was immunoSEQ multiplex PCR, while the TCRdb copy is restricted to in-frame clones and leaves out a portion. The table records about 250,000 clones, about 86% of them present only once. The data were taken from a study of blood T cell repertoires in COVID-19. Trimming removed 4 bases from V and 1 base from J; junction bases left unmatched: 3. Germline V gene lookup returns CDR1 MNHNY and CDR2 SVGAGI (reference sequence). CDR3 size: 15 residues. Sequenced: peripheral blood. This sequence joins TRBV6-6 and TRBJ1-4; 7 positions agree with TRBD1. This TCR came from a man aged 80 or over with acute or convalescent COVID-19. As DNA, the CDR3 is TGTGCCAGCAGTTGGTCAGGGGGAACTAATGAAAAACTGTTTTTT. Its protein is CASSWSGGTNEKLFF.